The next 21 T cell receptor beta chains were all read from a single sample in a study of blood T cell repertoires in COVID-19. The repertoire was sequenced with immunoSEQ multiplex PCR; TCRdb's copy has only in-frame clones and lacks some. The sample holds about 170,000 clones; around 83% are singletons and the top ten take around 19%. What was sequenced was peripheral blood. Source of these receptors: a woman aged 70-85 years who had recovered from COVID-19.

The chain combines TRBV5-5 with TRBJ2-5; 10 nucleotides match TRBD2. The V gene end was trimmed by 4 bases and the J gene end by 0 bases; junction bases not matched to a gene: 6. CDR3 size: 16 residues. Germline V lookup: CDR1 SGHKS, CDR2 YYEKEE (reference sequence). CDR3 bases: TGTGCCAGCAGCCCACTAGCGGGGCCGTACCAAGAGACCCAGTACTTC. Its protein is CASSPLAGPYQETQYF.

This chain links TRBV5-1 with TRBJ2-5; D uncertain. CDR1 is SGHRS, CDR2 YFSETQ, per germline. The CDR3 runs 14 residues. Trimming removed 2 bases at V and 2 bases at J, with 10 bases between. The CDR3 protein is CASSLKTPQETQYF. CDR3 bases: TGCGCCAGCAGCTTAAAGACACCTCAAGAGACCCAGTACTTC. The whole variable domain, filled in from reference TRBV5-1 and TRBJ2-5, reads KAGVTQTPRYLIKTRGQQVTLSCSPISGHRSVSWYQQTPGQGLQFLFEYFSETQRNKGNFPGRFSGRQFSNSRSEMNVSTLELGDSALYLCASSLKTPQETQYFGPGTRLLVL.

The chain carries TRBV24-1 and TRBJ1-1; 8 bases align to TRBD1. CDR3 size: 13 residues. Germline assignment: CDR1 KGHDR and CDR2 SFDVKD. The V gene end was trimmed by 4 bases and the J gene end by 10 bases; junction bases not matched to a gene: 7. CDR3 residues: CATSDPGQGAAFF. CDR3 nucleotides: TGTGCCACCAGTGACCCCGGACAGGGAGCAGCTTTCTTT.

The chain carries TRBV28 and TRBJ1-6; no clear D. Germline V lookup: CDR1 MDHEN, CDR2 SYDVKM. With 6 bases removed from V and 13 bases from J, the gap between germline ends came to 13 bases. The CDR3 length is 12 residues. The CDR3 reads CASSDSIRPLHF. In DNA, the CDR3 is TGTGCCAGCAGCGATTCCATCCGGCCCCTCCACTTT.

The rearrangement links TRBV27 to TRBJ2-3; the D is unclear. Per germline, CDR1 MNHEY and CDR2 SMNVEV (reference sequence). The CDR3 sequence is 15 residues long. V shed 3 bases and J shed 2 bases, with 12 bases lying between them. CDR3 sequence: CASSLRPWYTDTQYF. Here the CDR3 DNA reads TGTGCCAGCAGTTTGAGGCCTTGGTACACAGATACGCAGTATTTT.

CDR3 protein: CASSSYRVPNFSPLHF. The CDR3 DNA sequence: TGTGCCAGCAGCTCATACAGGGTTCCCAATTTTTCACCCCTCCACTTT. This chain connects TRBV7-9 to TRBJ1-6; maybe TRBD1 (6 bases). The CDR3 extends over 16 amino acids. The V end lost 4 bases, the J end lost 9 bases, and 19 bases lay between the germline ends. Germline values: CDR1 SEHNR, CDR2 FQNEAQ (reference sequence).

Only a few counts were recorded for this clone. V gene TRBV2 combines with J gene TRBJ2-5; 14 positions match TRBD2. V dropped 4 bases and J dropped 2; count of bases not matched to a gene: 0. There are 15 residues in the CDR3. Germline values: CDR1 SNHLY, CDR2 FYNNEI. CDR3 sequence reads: CASSGLAGGQETQYF. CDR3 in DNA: TGTGCCAGCAGTGGACTAGCGGGGGGGCAAGAGACCCAGTACTTC.

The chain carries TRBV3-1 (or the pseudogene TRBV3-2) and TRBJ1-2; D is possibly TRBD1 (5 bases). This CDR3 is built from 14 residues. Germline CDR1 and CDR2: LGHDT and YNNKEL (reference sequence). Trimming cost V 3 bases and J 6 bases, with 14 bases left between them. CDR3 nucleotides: TGTGCCAGCAGCCACCACGTGGAGGGGAATGGCTACACCTTC. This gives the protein CASSHHVEGNGYTF.

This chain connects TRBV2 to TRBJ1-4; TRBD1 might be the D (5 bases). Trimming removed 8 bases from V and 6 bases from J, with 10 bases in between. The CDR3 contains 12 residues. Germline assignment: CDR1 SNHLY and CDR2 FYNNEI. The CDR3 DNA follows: TGTGCCAGCGGCCAGGGCTATGAAAAACTGTTTTTT. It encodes CASGQGYEKLFF.

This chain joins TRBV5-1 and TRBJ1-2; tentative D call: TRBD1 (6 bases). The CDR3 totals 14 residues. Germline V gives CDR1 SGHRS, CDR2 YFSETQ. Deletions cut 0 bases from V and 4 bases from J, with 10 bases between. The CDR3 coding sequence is TGCGCCAGCAGCTTGGTAACAGGGATCTATGGCTACACCTTC. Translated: CASSLVTGIYGYTF.

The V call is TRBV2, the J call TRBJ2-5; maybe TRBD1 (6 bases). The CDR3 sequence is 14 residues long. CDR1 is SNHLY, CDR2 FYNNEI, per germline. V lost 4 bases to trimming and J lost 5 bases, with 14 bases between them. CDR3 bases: TGTGCCAGCAGTGTGGAAGGGGGTAGCGAGACCCAGTACTTC. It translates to CASSVEGGSETQYF.

The CDR3 DNA sequence: TGTGCCAGCAGTTACTCGACAGGGACGGGCACTGAAGCTTTCTTT. It encodes CASSYSTGTGTEAFF. V gene TRBV6-5 combines with J gene TRBJ1-1; TRBD1 matches at 7 bases. With V trimmed by 0 bases and J by 4 bases, 5 bases remained unmatched. CDR3 length: 15 amino acids. The V gene's germline CDR1 is MNHEY and CDR2 SVGAGI.

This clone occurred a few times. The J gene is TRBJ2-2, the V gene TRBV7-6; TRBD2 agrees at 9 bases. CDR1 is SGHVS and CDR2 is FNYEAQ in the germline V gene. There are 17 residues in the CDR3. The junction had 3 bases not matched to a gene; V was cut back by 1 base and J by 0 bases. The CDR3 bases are TGTGCCAGCAGCTTAGGGGCTAGCGGGGCGAACACCGGGGAGCTGTTTTTT. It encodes CASSLGASGANTGELFF.

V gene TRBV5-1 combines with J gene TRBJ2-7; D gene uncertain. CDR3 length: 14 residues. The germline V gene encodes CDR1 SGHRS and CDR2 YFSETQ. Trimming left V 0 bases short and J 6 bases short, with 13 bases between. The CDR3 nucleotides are TGCGCCAGCAGCTTGGGGGCAGATCTCCCCGAGCAGTACTTC. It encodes CASSLGADLPEQYF.

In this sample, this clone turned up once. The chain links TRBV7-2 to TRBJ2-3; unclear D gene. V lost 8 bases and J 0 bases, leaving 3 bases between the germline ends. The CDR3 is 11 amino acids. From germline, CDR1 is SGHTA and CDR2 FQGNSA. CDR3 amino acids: CASSSTDTQYF. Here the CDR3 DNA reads TGTGCCAGCTCAAGCACAGATACGCAGTATTTT.

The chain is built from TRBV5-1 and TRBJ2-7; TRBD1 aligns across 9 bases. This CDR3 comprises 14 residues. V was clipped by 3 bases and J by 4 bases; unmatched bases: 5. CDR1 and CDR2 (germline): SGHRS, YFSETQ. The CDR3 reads CASSYPGQGYEQYF. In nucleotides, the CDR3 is TGCGCCAGCAGCTACCCGGGACAGGGTTACGAGCAGTACTTC.

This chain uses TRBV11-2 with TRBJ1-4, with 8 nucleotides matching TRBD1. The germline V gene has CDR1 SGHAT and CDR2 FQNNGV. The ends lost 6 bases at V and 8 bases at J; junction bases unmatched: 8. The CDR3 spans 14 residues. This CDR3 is CASRRTGRKEKLFF. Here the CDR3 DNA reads TGTGCCAGCAGGCGGACAGGGAGAAAAGAAAAACTGTTTTTT. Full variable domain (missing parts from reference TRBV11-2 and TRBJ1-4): EAGVAQSPRYKIIEKRQSVAFWCNPISGHATLYWYQQILGQGPKLLIQFQNNGVVDDSQLPKDRFSAERLKGVDSTLKIQPAKLEDSAVYLCASRRTGRKEKLFFGSGTQLSVL.

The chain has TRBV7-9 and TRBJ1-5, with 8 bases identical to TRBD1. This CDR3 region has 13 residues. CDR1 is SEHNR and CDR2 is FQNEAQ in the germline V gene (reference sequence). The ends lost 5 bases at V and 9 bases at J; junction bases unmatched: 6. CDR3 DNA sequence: TGTGCCAGCAGCCCCGGACAGGGCGCGCCCCAGCATTTT. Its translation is CASSPGQGAPQHF.

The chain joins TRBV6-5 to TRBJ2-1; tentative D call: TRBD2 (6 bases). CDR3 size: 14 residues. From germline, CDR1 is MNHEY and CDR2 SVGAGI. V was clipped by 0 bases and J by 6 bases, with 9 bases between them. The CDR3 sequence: CASSYSMGGNEQFF. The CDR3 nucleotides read TGTGCCAGCAGTTACTCGATGGGAGGCAATGAGCAGTTCTTC.

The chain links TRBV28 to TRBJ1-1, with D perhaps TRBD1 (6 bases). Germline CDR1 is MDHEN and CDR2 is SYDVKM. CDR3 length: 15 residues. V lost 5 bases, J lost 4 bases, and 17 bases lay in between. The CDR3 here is CASSPGQSGITEAFF. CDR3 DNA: TGTGCCAGCAGTCCAGGACAGTCGGGTATCACTGAAGCTTTCTTT.

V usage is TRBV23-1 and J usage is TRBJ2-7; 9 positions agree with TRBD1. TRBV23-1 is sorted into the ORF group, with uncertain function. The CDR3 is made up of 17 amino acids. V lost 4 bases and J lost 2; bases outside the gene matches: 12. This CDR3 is CASSPLGPGTGPYEQYF. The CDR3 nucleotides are TGCGCCAGCAGTCCCTTGGGCCCCGGGACAGGGCCCTACGAGCAGTACTTC.